These T cell receptor beta chains were read from a single sample in a study of T cells after yellow fever vaccination. From the 5' RACE reads, TCRdb called clonotypes with MiXCR, one entry per CDR3 protein. The sample lists hundreds of thousands of distinct CDR3 sequences; approximately 13% were seen once. The sequenced sample was PBMCs, obtained on the day of the yellow fever booster vaccination. The receptors derive from a man younger than 45 who received the YFV17D yellow fever vaccine. The CDR3 runs from the conserved cysteine through the conserved F or W. Each record gives: clone size, J gene, V gene, D gene, CDR3 DNA, CDR3 protein. The D gene is left open where the match is weak. Size values are once, few and many counts, or a class for expanded clones, and some rows have none.

clone size: few
J gene: TRBJ2-7
V gene: TRBV18
D gene: TRBD2
CDR3 DNA: TGTGCCAGCTCACCAGGGACTAGCAATTCCTACGAGCAGTACTTC
CDR3 protein: CASSPGTSNSYEQYF

clone size: .
J gene: TRBJ2-7
V gene: TRBV24-1
D gene: .
CDR3 DNA: TGTGCCACCAGTCCAGGGCACGGCGAGCAGTACTTC
CDR3 protein: CATSPGHGEQYF

clone size: .
J gene: TRBJ2-1
V gene: TRBV20-1
D gene: .
CDR3 DNA: TGCAGTGCTAGAGTTCAGGCCTTACGGGGGGAGCAGTTCTTC
CDR3 protein: CSARVQALRGEQFF

clone size: few
J gene: TRBJ2-2
V gene: TRBV21-1
D gene: .
CDR3 DNA: TGTGCCAGCAGCAAAGGGCTAGCGGCGGGACTGAAGGGCGGGGAGCTGTTTTTT
CDR3 protein: CASSKGLAAGLKGGELFF

clone size: .
J gene: TRBJ2-1
V gene: TRBV5-1
D gene: .
CDR3 DNA: TGCGCCAGCAGCCCGGACTACTCCTACAATGAGCAGTTCTTC
CDR3 protein: CASSPDYSYNEQFF

clone size: .
J gene: TRBJ2-7
V gene: TRBV20-1
D gene: TRBD2
CDR3 DNA: TGCAGTGCTTACCCCAGACTAGCGGGAGGAGCCTACGAGCAGTACTTC
CDR3 protein: CSAYPRLAGGAYEQYF

clone size: few
J gene: TRBJ2-7
V gene: TRBV10-3
D gene: .
CDR3 DNA: TGTGCCATCAGTGCCCCGGGAGAGCAGTACTTC
CDR3 protein: CAISAPGEQYF

clone size: .
J gene: TRBJ2-7
V gene: TRBV6-1
D gene: .
CDR3 DNA: TGTGCCAGCACTCCCGGAGACCTCTCCAACGAGCAGTACTTC
CDR3 protein: CASTPGDLSNEQYF

clone size: few
J gene: TRBJ2-7
V gene: TRBV12-3/TRBV12-4
D gene: TRBD2
CDR3 DNA: TGTGCCAGCACCCCGCCGGGACTAGCTCTCGAGCAGTACTTC
CDR3 protein: CASTPPGLALEQYF

clone size: many
J gene: TRBJ2-1
V gene: TRBV10-1
D gene: TRBD2
CDR3 DNA: TGCGCCAGCAGTGGACTAGCGGGAGCGAGCAATGAGCAGTTCTTC
CDR3 protein: CASSGLAGASNEQFF

clone size: .
J gene: TRBJ2-1
V gene: TRBV20-1
D gene: TRBD2
CDR3 DNA: TGCAGTGCTAGGACTAGCGGGAGGCACGACAATGAGCAGTTCTTC
CDR3 protein: CSARTSGRHDNEQFF

clone size: few
J gene: TRBJ2-1
V gene: TRBV7-9
D gene: .
CDR3 DNA: TGTGCCAGCAGCCCGGGACCTGAGCAGTTCTTC
CDR3 protein: CASSPGPEQFF

clone size: few
J gene: TRBJ2-7
V gene: TRBV20-1
D gene: .
CDR3 DNA: TGCAGTGCGTCATACGGGCAGGCAGCCTACGAGCAGTACTTC
CDR3 protein: CSASYGQAAYEQYF

clone size: many
J gene: TRBJ2-2
V gene: TRBV12-3/TRBV12-4
D gene: .
CDR3 DNA: TGTGCCAGCAGTTTGCGAGGGGAGCTGTTTTTT
CDR3 protein: CASSLRGELFF

clone size: many
J gene: TRBJ2-1
V gene: TRBV4-3
D gene: .
CDR3 DNA: TGCGCCAGCAGCCAAGTCGGAGGTGAGCAGTTCTTC
CDR3 protein: CASSQVGGEQFF

clone size: few
J gene: TRBJ2-1
V gene: TRBV29-1
D gene: TRBD2
CDR3 DNA: TGCAGCGTTGATTGGGCGGCGGGAGCCAAGGGAGGTGAGCAGTTCTTC
CDR3 protein: CSVDWAAGAKGGEQFF

clone size: few
J gene: TRBJ2-2
V gene: TRBV20-1
D gene: TRBD2
CDR3 DNA: TGCAGTGCCAGCAATAGCGGGAGGGGGTCCGGGGAGCTGTTTTTT
CDR3 protein: CSASNSGRGSGELFF

clone size: .
J gene: TRBJ2-5
V gene: TRBV10-3
D gene: .
CDR3 DNA: TGTGCCATCAGCGTTTTACAGGGAAAGCAAGAGACCCAGTACTTC
CDR3 protein: CAISVLQGKQETQYF

clone size: few
J gene: TRBJ1-5
V gene: TRBV6-2/TRBV6-3
D gene: .
CDR3 DNA: TGTGCCAGCAGTTACTCGGGGGAATATAGCAATCAGCCCCAGCATTTT
CDR3 protein: CASSYSGEYSNQPQHF

clone size: few
J gene: TRBJ1-1
V gene: TRBV20-1
D gene: TRBD1
CDR3 DNA: TGCAGTGCTCGGGGGCCGGGACAGGTGCGGTTGACTGAAGCTTTCTTT
CDR3 protein: CSARGPGQVRLTEAFF

clone size: .
J gene: TRBJ1-6
V gene: TRBV3-1
D gene: .
CDR3 DNA: TGTGCCAGCAGCCAAGGTCCCAATTCACCCCTCCACTTT
CDR3 protein: CASSQGPNSPLHF

clone size: .
J gene: TRBJ2-7
V gene: TRBV7-2
D gene: TRBD1
CDR3 DNA: TGTGCCAGCAGCTCTCGGCCAGGGGGCAACGAGCAGTACTTC
CDR3 protein: CASSSRPGGNEQYF

clone size: .
J gene: TRBJ2-5
V gene: TRBV20-1
D gene: TRBD2
CDR3 DNA: TGCAGTGCTAGGAGTGGTAGCGGGAGAGAGACCCAGTACTTC
CDR3 protein: CSARSGSGRETQYF

clone size: few
J gene: TRBJ2-7
V gene: TRBV15
D gene: .
CDR3 DNA: TGTGCCACCAGCAGAGATCTGGATAGCGGAGAATACGAGCAGTACTTC
CDR3 protein: CATSRDLDSGEYEQYF

clone size: .
J gene: TRBJ1-4
V gene: TRBV5-5
D gene: TRBD1
CDR3 DNA: TGTGCCAGCAGCGATCCGGGACAGGGTAATGAAAAACTGTTTTTT
CDR3 protein: CASSDPGQGNEKLFF

clone size: few
J gene: TRBJ1-2
V gene: TRBV5-6
D gene: .
CDR3 DNA: TGTGCCAGCAGCTTGTCGGCGGGGGCTGACGGCTACACCTTC
CDR3 protein: CASSLSAGADGYTF

clone size: .
J gene: TRBJ2-7
V gene: TRBV28
D gene: .
CDR3 DNA: TGTGCCAGCAGTTTATCAGCCGACGGTCCCTACGAGCAGTACTTC
CDR3 protein: CASSLSADGPYEQYF

clone size: few
J gene: TRBJ1-5
V gene: TRBV20-1
D gene: TRBD1
CDR3 DNA: TGCAGTGCTAGAGTGGGACAGGTTAGCAATCAGCCCCAGCATTTT
CDR3 protein: CSARVGQVSNQPQHF

clone size: .
J gene: TRBJ1-1
V gene: TRBV19
D gene: .
CDR3 DNA: TGTGCCAGTAGTATAGGCCCAATGAACACTGAAGCTTTCTTT
CDR3 protein: CASSIGPMNTEAFF

clone size: .
J gene: TRBJ2-6
V gene: TRBV5-1
D gene: .
CDR3 DNA: TGCGCCAGCAGTGACCGGGGAGCCTCTGGGGCCAACGTCCTGACTTTC
CDR3 protein: CASSDRGASGANVLTF

clone size: .
J gene: TRBJ1-1
V gene: TRBV28
D gene: TRBD1
CDR3 DNA: TGTGCCAGCGGGCCCTACAGGGGGGACACTGAAGCTTTCTTT
CDR3 protein: CASGPYRGDTEAFF

clone size: many
J gene: TRBJ2-5
V gene: TRBV6-5
D gene: TRBD2
CDR3 DNA: TGTGCCAGCAGTTATGACGGCGGGGGGCACCAAGAGACCCAGTACTTC
CDR3 protein: CASSYDGGGHQETQYF

clone size: .
J gene: TRBJ2-1
V gene: TRBV7-2
D gene: TRBD2
CDR3 DNA: TGTGCCAGCAGCTGGGGACTAGCGGGAGAATCCTACAATGAGCAGTTCTTC
CDR3 protein: CASSWGLAGESYNEQFF

clone size: .
J gene: TRBJ2-1
V gene: TRBV20-1
D gene: TRBD2
CDR3 DNA: TGCAGTGCTAGCATATCGGGACTAGATATCTACAATGAGCAGTTCTTC
CDR3 protein: CSASISGLDIYNEQFF

clone size: .
J gene: TRBJ1-4
V gene: TRBV20-1
D gene: .
CDR3 DNA: TGCAGTGCTAGAGACCCCTGGTGGCAGGGCGATGAAAAACTGTTTTTT
CDR3 protein: CSARDPWWQGDEKLFF

clone size: many
J gene: TRBJ2-1
V gene: TRBV7-2
D gene: TRBD2
CDR3 DNA: TGTGCCAGCTCGGGACTAGGGAGCTCCTACAATGAGCAGTTCTTC
CDR3 protein: CASSGLGSSYNEQFF

clone size: .
J gene: TRBJ2-1
V gene: TRBV10-3
D gene: TRBD1
CDR3 DNA: TGTGCCACCGATAGGACAGGGGATTTGGGCAATGAGCAGTTCTTC
CDR3 protein: CATDRTGDLGNEQFF

clone size: .
J gene: TRBJ2-2
V gene: TRBV24-1
D gene: .
CDR3 DNA: TGTGCCACCAGTGACCCGAGCTACACCGGGGAGCTGTTTTTT
CDR3 protein: CATSDPSYTGELFF

clone size: many
J gene: TRBJ2-7
V gene: TRBV5-1
D gene: .
CDR3 DNA: TGCGCCAGCAGCCGTGGGGGGAACTACGAGCAGTACTTC
CDR3 protein: CASSRGGNYEQYF

clone size: once
J gene: TRBJ2-6
V gene: TRBV19
D gene: TRBD1
CDR3 DNA: TGTGCCACCACCCCTCGACAGGGGGCCAGTGGGGCCAACGTCCTGACTTTC
CDR3 protein: CATTPRQGASGANVLTF

clone size: once
J gene: TRBJ2-7
V gene: TRBV28
D gene: .
CDR3 DNA: TGTGCCAGCAGTTTAGAGCCGGGACTGAGGGGGGTCTACGAGCAGTACTTC
CDR3 protein: CASSLEPGLRGVYEQYF

clone size: .
J gene: TRBJ2-1
V gene: TRBV18
D gene: .
CDR3 DNA: TGTGCCAGCTCACCACGGGACCAGGGGTCGAATGAGCAGTTCTTC
CDR3 protein: CASSPRDQGSNEQFF

clone size: .
J gene: TRBJ2-1
V gene: TRBV19
D gene: .
CDR3 DNA: TGTGCCAGTACCGATCTGGGGGTCACCTACAATGAGCAGTTCTTC
CDR3 protein: CASTDLGVTYNEQFF

clone size: few
J gene: TRBJ1-5
V gene: TRBV5-6
D gene: .
CDR3 DNA: TGTGCCAGCAGCCGGGGACCGCTCAAGACTAATCAGCCCCAGCATTTT
CDR3 protein: CASSRGPLKTNQPQHF

clone size: few
J gene: TRBJ1-5
V gene: TRBV5-1
D gene: .
CDR3 DNA: TGCGCCAGCAGCTTGGGGGGCGCGGTCAATCAGCCCCAGCATTTT
CDR3 protein: CASSLGGAVNQPQHF

clone size: many
J gene: TRBJ2-7
V gene: TRBV5-1
D gene: .
CDR3 DNA: TGCGCCAGCAGCTTGGAAGGGGCCGAGCAGTACTTC
CDR3 protein: CASSLEGAEQYF

clone size: few
J gene: TRBJ1-2
V gene: TRBV14
D gene: TRBD1
CDR3 DNA: TGTGCCAGCAGCCAAGTGAGAGGGACAGCCTTGGGCTATGGCTACACCTTC
CDR3 protein: CASSQVRGTALGYGYTF

clone size: few
J gene: TRBJ2-3
V gene: TRBV2
D gene: .
CDR3 DNA: TGTGCCAGCAGTGGGGTCCCCCCGGTCAACGGTCCGCAGTATTTT
CDR3 protein: CASSGVPPVNGPQYF

clone size: few
J gene: TRBJ1-5
V gene: TRBV12-3/TRBV12-4
D gene: .
CDR3 DNA: TGTGCCAGCAAACTCACAGGGTATGGGGCGGGTCAGCCCCAGCATTTT
CDR3 protein: CASKLTGYGAGQPQHF